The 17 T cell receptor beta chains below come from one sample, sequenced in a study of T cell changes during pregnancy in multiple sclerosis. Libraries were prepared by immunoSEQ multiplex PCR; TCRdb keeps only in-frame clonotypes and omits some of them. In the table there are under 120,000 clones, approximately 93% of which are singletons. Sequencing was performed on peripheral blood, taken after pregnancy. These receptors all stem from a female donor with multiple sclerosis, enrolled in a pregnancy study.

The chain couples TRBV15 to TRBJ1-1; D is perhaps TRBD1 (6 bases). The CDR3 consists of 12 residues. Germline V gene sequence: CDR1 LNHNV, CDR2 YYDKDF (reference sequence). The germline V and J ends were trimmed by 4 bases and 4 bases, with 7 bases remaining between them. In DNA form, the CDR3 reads TGTGCCACCAGCAAGGACAGCACTGAAGCTTTCTTT. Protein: CATSKDSTEAFF.

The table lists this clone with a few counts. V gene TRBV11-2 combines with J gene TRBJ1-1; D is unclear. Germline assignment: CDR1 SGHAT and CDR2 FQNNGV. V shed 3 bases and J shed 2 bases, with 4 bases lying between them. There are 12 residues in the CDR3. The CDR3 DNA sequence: TGTGCCAGCAGCTTTAGTAACACTGAAGCTTTCTTT. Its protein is CASSFSNTEAFF. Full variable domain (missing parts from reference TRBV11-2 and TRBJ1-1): EAGVAQSPRYKIIEKRQSVAFWCNPISGHATLYWYQQILGQGPKLLIQFQNNGVVDDSQLPKDRFSAERLKGVDSTLKIQPAKLEDSAVYLCASSFSNTEAFFGQGTRLTVV.

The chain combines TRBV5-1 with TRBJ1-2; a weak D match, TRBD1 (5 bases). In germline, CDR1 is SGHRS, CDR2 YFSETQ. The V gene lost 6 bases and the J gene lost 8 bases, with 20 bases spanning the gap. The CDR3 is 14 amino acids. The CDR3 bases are TGCGCCAGCAACCGTGGCCAGGGAGGTAGGGGCTACACCTTC. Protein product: CASNRGQGGRGYTF.

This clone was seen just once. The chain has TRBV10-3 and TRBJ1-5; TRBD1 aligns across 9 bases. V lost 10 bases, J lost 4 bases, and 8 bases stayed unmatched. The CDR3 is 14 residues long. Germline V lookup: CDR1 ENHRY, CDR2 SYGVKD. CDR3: CATQQGQGNQPQHF. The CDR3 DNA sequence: TGTGCCACCCAACAGGGACAGGGTAATCAGCCCCAGCATTTT.

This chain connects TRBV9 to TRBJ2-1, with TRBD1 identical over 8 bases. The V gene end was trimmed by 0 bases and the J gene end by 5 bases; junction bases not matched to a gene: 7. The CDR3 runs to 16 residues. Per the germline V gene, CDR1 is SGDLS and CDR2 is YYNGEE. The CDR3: CASSVVGATGDNEQFF. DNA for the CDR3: TGTGCCAGCAGCGTAGTTGGAGCGACAGGGGACAATGAGCAGTTCTTC.

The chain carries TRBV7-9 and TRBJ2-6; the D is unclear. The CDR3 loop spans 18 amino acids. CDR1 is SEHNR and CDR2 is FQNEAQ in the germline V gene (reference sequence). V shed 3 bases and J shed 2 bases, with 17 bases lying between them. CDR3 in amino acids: CASSFSGRTLTGANVLTF. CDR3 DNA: TGTGCCAGCAGCTTTTCAGGCAGAACCCTGACTGGGGCCAACGTCCTGACTTTC. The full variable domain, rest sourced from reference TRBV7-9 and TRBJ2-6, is DTGVSQNPRHKITKRGQNVTFRCDPISEHNRLYWYRQTLGQGPEFLTYFQNEAQLEKSRLLSDRFSAERPKGSFSTLEIQRTEQGDSAMYLCASSFSGRTLTGANVLTFGAGSRLTVL.

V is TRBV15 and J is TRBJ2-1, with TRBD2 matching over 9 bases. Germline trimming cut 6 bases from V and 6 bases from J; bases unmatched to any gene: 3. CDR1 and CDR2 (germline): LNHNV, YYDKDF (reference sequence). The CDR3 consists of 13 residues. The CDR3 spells CATRASGANEQFF. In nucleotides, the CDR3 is TGTGCCACCAGGGCTAGCGGGGCCAATGAGCAGTTCTTC.

The CDR3 bases are TGTGCCAGCAGCGTAAGCGGGGGGAACACCGGGGAGCTGTTTTTT. Translated: CASSVSGGNTGELFF. V and J are TRBV9 and TRBJ2-2; 8 bases map to TRBD2. CDR1 SGDLS and CDR2 YYNGEE come from the germline V gene. CDR3 length equals 15 residues. V dropped 1 base and J dropped 1; count of bases not matched to a gene: 0.

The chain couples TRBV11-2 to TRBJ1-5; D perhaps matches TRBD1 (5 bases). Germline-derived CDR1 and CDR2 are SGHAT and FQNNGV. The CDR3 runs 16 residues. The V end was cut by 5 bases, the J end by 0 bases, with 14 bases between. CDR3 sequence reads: CASSPTDTRSNQPQHF. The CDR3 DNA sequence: TGTGCCAGCAGCCCCACGGACACGCGTAGCAATCAGCCCCAGCATTTT.

This CDR3 reads CASSIRRGEGNTGELFF. In DNA form, the CDR3 reads TGTGCCAGCAGCATTAGACGGGGAGAGGGTAACACCGGGGAGCTGTTTTTT. The chain couples TRBV9 to TRBJ2-2; D is perhaps TRBD2 (5 bases). V gave up 4 bases and J gave up 2 bases, with 18 bases separating them. The CDR3 is 17 amino acids. CDR1 SGDLS and CDR2 YYNGEE come from the germline V gene.

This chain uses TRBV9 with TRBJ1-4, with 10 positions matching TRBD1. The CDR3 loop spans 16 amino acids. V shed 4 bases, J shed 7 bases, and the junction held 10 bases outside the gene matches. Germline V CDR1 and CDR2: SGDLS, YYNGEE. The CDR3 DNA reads TGTGCCAGCAGCCCCTCGGGGGGACAGGGGTCTGAAAAACTGTTTTTT. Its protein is CASSPSGGQGSEKLFF.

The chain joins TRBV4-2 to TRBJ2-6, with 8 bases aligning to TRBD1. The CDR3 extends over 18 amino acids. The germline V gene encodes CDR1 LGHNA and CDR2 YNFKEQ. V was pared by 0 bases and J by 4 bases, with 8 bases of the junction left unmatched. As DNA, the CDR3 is TGTGCCAGCAGCCAAGATTCAAGGCAGGGGGCCGGGGCCAACGTCCTGACTTTC. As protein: CASSQDSRQGAGANVLTF.

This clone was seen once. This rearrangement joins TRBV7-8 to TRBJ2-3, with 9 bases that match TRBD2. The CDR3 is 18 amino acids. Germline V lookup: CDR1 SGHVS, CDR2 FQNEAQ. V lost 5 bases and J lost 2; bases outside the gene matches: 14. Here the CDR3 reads CASSRTISGGTDTDTQYF. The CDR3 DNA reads TGTGCCAGCAGCCGAACCATAAGCGGGGGGACCGACACAGATACGCAGTATTTT.

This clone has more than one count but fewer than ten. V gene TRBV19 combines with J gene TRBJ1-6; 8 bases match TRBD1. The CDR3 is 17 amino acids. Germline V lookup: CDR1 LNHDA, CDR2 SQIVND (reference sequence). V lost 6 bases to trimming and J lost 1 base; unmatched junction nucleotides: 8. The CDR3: CASSQRTGRSYNSPLHF. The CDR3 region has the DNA TGTGCCAGTAGCCAAAGGACAGGGAGGTCCTATAATTCACCCCTCCACTTT.

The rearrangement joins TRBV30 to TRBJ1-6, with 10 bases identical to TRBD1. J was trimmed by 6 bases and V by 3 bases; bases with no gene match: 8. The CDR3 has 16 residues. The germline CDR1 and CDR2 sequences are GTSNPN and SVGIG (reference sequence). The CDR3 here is CAWSRDRGPSNSPLHF. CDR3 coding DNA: TGTGCCTGGAGCAGGGACAGGGGCCCTTCTAATTCACCCCTCCACTTT.

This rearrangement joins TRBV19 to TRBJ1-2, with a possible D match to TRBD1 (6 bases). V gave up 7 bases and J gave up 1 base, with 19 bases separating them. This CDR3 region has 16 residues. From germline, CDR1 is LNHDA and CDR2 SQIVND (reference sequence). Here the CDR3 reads CASNSDPRGGNYGYTF. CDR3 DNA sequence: TGTGCCAGTAATTCCGACCCTCGAGGGGGTAACTATGGCTACACCTTC.

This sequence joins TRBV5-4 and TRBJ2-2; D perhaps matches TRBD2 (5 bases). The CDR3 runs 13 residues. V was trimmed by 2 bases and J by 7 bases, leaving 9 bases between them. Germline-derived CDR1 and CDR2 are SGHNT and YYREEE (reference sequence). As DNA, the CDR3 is TGTGCCAGCAGCTTTGTGGGAGTCGGGGAGCTGTTTTTT. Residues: CASSFVGVGELFF.